These T cell receptor beta chains were read from a single sample in a study of cytomegalovirus exposure and HLA in healthy donors. Generated by immunoSEQ multiplex PCR, the TCRdb table keeps only in-frame clones and is missing some. The sample has 280,000 or so clones, approximately 90% seen once. Sequencing was carried out using PBMCs. The receptor set was obtained from a woman aged 18-29 years in good health and CMV-seronegative. The CDR3 runs from the conserved cysteine through the conserved F or W. The D gene is left open where the match is weak.

cdr3_nt cdr3_aa d_call j_call v_call
TGTGCCTGGAGCCCTCCCGTGGAGACCACAAGCACAGATACGCAGTATTTT CAWSPPVETTSTDTQYF NA TRBJ2-3 TRBV30
TGTGCCATCAGTGAGTCAGGGGCAGGGGCCTACAGCTCCTATAATTCACCCCTCCACTTT CAISESGAGAYSSYNSPLHF NA TRBJ1-6 TRBV10-3
TGCAGCGTTGAAGGCGGGACAGGTCGGTACTATGGCTACACCTTC CSVEGGTGRYYGYTF TRBD1 TRBJ1-2 TRBV29-1
TGTGCCAGCAGGGGCGGGGGAGTGACCTACGAGCAGTACTTC CASRGGGVTYEQYF TRBD2 TRBJ2-7 TRBV7-9
TGCGCCAGCAGGTGGGCGGCTAGCGGGGGGAGAGGAGATACGCAGTATTTT CASRWAASGGRGDTQYF TRBD2 TRBJ2-3 TRBV5-1
TGCGCCAGCAGTGACGGGACTAGCGGAACAGTTCAGTATTTT CASSDGTSGTVQYF TRBD2 TRBJ2-3 TRBV10-1
TGCAGCGTCAAAGGTCGGGACAGGGGGCCCTACGAGCAGTACTTC CSVKGRDRGPYEQYF TRBD1 TRBJ2-7 TRBV29-1
TGTGCCTGGAGTGCCGACAGGGTGGGGACTGAAGCTTTCTTT CAWSADRVGTEAFF TRBD1 TRBJ1-1 TRBV30
TGCGCCAGCAGCTTGGTTGGGGGCCCTAGCACAGATACGCAGTATTTT CASSLVGGPSTDTQYF NA TRBJ2-3 TRBV5-1
TGCAGTGCGACAACAGTCTACGAGCAGTACTTC CSATTVYEQYF NA TRBJ2-7 TRBV20-1
TGTGCCAGCAGTCGGACCGGGGGGGGGAACTATGGCTACACCTTC CASSRTGGGNYGYTF NA TRBJ1-2 TRBV6-5
TGTGCCAGCAGCTTAGGGCTAGCGGGGGACAACACCGGGGAGCTGTTTTTT CASSLGLAGDNTGELFF TRBD2 TRBJ2-2 TRBV7-9